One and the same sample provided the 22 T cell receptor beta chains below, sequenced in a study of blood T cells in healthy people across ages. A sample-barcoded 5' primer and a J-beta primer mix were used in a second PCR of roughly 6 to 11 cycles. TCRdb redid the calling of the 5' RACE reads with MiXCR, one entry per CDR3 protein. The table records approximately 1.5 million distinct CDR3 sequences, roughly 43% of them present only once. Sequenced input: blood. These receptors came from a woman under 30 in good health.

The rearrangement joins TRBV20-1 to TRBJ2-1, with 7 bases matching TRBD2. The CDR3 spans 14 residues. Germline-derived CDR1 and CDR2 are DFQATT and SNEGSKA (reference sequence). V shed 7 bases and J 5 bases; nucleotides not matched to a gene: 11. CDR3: CSESPAGINNEQFF. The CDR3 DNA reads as TGCAGTGAGAGTCCAGCGGGGATAAACAATGAGCAGTTCTTC.

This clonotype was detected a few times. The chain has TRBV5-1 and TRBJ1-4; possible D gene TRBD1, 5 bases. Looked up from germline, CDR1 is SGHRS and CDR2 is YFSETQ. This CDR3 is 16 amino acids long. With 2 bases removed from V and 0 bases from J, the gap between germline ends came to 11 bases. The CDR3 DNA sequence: TGCGCCAGCAGCTTTCTATCAGGGACAACTAATGAAAAACTGTTTTTT. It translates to CASSFLSGTTNEKLFF.

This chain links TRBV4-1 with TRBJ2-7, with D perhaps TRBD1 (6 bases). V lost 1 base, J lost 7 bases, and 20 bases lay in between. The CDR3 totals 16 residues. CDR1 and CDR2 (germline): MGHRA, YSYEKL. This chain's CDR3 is CASSQVSGRLQGEQYF. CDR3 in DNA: TGCGCCAGCAGCCAAGTTTCCGGCAGGCTTCAGGGGGAGCAGTACTTC.

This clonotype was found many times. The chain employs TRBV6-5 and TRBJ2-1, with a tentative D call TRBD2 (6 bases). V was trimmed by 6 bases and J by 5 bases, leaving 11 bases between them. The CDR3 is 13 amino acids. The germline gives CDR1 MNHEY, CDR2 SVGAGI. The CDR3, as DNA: TGTGCCAGCAGATGGCGGGGAGACAATGAGCAGTTCTTC. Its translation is CASRWRGDNEQFF.

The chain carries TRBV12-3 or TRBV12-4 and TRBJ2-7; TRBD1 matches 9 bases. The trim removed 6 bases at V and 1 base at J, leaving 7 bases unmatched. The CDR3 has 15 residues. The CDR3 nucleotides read TGTGCCAGCAGAACCGGGACAGGGCGATCCTACGAGCAGTACTTC. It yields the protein CASRTGTGRSYEQYF.

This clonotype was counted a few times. The chain's CDR3 is CASSPDPAGGEEKLFF. As DNA, the CDR3 is TGTGCCAGCAGCCCCGACCCGGCGGGAGGGGAGGAAAAACTGTTTTTT. The chain employs TRBV12-3 or TRBV12-4 and TRBJ1-4; tentative D call: TRBD1 (5 bases). The CDR3 is made up of 16 amino acids. The V gene lost 6 bases and the J gene lost 8 bases, with 22 bases spanning the gap.

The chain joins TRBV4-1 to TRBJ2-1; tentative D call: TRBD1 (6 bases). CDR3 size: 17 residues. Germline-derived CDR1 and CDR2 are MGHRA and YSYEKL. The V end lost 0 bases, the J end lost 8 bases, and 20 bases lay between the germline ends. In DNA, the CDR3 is TGCGCCAGCAGCCAAGATAGAGGGGGTGCTTCTACATATGAGCAGTTCTTC. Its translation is CASSQDRGGASTYEQFF.

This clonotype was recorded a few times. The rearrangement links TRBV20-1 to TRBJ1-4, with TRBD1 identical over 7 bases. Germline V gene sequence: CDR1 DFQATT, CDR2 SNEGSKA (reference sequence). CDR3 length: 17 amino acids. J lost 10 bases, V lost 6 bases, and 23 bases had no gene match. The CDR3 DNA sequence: TGCAGTGCCCGAACCGATAGAGACAGGGCGAGGCGGGCAAAACTGTTTTTT. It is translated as CSARTDRDRARRAKLFF.

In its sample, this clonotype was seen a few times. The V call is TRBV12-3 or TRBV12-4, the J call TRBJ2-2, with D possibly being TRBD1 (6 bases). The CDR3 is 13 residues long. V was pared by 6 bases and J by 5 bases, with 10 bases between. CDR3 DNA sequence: TGTGCCAGCAGCCACAGGGTAACCGGGGAGCTGTTTTTT. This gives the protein CASSHRVTGELFF.

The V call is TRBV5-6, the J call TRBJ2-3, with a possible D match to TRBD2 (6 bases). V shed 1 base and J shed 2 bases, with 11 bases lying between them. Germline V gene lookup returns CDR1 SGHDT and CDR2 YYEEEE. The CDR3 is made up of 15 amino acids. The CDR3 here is CASSLKGGITDTQYF. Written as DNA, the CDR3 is TGTGCCAGCAGCTTGAAAGGCGGGATCACAGATACGCAGTATTTT. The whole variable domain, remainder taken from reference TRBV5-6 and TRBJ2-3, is DAGVTQSPTHLIKTRGQQVTLRCSPKSGHDTVSWYQQALGQGPQFIFQYYEEEERQRGNFPDRFSGHQFPNYSSELNVNALLLGDSALYLCASSLKGGITDTQYFGPGTRLTVL.

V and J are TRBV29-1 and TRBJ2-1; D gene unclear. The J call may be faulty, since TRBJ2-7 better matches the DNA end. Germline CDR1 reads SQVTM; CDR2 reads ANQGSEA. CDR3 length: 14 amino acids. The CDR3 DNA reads TGCAGCGCCTATTTAGTGAGCTCCTACAATGAGCAGTACTTC. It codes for CSAYLVSSYNEQYF.

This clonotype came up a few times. This chain's CDR3 is CASSVGRSTYEQYF. DNA for the CDR3: TGTGCCAGCAGTGTCGGGCGCTCTACCTACGAGCAGTACTTC. This chain joins TRBV2 and TRBJ2-7, with D unclear. CDR1 SNHLY and CDR2 FYNNEI come from the germline V gene. With 4 bases removed from V and 2 bases from J, the gap between germline ends came to 12 bases. The CDR3 length is 14 residues.

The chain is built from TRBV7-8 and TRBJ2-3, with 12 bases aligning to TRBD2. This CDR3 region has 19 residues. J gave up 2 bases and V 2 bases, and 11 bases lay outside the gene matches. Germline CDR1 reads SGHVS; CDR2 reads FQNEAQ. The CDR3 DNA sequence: TGTGCCAGCAGCTTACCCACTAGCGGGAGGCAAGGTTCCACAGATACGCAGTATTTT. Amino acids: CASSLPTSGRQGSTDTQYF.

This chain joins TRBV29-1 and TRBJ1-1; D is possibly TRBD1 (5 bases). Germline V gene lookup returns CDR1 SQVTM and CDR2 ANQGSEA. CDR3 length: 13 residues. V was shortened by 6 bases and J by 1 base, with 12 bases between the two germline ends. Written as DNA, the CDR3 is TGCAGCGTCGCGGGACTGCAGAACACTGAAGCTTTCTTT. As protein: CSVAGLQNTEAFF.

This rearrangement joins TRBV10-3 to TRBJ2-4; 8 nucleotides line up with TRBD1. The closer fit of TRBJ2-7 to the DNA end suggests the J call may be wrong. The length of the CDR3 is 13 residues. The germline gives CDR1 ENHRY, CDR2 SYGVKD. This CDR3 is CAISATGVGEQYF. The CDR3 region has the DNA TGTGCCATCAGTGCGACAGGGGTAGGCGAGCAGTACTTC.

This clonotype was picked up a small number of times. CDR3 sequence reads: CASSESRLRETQYF. CDR3 nucleotide sequence: TGTGCCAGCAGTGAATCGCGCCTCCGGGAGACCCAGTACTTC. The chain joins TRBV25-1 to TRBJ2-5; D is undetermined. V was pared by 1 base and J by 5 bases, with 11 bases between. The germline CDR1 and CDR2 sequences are MGHDK and SYGVNS. CDR3 length: 14 amino acids.

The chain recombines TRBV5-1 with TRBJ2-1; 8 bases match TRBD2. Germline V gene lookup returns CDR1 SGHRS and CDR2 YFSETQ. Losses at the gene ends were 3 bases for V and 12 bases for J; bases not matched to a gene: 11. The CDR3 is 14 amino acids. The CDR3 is CASSSGQLADGQFF. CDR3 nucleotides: TGCGCCAGCAGCTCGGGGCAACTAGCGGATGGGCAGTTCTTC.

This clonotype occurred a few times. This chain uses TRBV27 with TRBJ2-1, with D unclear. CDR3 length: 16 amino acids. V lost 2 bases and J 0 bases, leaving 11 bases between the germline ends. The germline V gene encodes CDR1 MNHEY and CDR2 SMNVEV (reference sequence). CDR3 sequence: CASSLGIPSSYNEQFF. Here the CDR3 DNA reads TGTGCCAGCAGTTTAGGCATCCCGAGCTCCTACAATGAGCAGTTCTTC.

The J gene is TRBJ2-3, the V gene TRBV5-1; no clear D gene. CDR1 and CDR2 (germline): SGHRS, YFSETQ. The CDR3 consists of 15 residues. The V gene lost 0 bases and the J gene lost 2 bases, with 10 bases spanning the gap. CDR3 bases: TGCGCCAGCAGCTTGGGAACGATCCCCACAGATACGCAGTATTTT. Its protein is CASSLGTIPTDTQYF. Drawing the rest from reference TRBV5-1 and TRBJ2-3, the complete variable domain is KAGVTQTPRYLIKTRGQQVTLSCSPISGHRSVSWYQQTPGQGLQFLFEYFSETQRNKGNFPGRFSGRQFSNSRSEMNVSTLELGDSALYLCASSLGTIPTDTQYFGPGTRLTVL.

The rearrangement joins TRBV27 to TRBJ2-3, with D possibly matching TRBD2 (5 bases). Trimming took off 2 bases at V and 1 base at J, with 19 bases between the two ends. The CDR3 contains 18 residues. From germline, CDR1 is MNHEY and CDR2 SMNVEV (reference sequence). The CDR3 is CASSLIGNVGYGTDTQYF. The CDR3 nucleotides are TGTGCCAGCAGTTTAATCGGGAACGTGGGTTATGGCACAGATACGCAGTATTTT.

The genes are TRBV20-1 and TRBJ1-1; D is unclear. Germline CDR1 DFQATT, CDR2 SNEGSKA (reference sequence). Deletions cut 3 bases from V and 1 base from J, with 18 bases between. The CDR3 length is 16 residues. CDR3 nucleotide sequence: TGCAGTGCTAGGGGGATTGGGGAGCACAGGAACACTGAAGCTTTCTTT. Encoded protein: CSARGIGEHRNTEAFF.

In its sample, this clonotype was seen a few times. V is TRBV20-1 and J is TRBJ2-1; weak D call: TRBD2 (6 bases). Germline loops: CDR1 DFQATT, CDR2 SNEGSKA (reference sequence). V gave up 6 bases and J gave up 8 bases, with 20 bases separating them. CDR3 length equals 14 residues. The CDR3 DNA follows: TGCAGTGCCCCGTGGAGGGACCCCTCCGATGAGCAGTTCTTC. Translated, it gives CSAPWRDPSDEQFF.